These 5 T cell receptor beta chains were all obtained from the same sample, sequenced in a study of blood T cell repertoires in COVID-19. Using immunoSEQ multiplex PCR, the repertoire was profiled, and TCRdb retains in-frame clones only, with some absent. The repertoire includes over 90,000 clones, around 92% of them detected once, and 3.5% sits in the top ten. Sample: peripheral blood. The receptors here all came from a woman between 55 and 75 years old with acute or convalescent COVID-19.

The chain combines TRBV18 with TRBJ2-7, with a possible D match to TRBD1 (6 bases). Trimming left V 0 bases short and J 7 bases short, with 13 bases between. Germline CDR1 reads KGHSH; CDR2 reads LQKENI. CDR3 length equals 14 residues. The DNA of the CDR3 is TGTGCCAGCTCACCACCTACAGGGTCGGGAGAGCAGTACGTC. This gives the protein CASSPPTGSGEQYV.

In this sample, this clone turned up a few times. The chain joins TRBV27 to TRBJ2-1; D might be TRBD2 (5 bases). Trimming left V 3 bases short and J 8 bases short, with 11 bases between. Germline lookup yields CDR1 MNHEY and CDR2 SMNVEV (reference sequence). The CDR3 totals 13 residues. CDR3 sequence reads: CASSFWTSDEQFF. The CDR3 coding sequence is TGTGCCAGCAGTTTCTGGACTTCGGATGAGCAGTTCTTC.

This chain uses TRBV10-3 with TRBJ1-1; D not certain. The germline V gene encodes CDR1 ENHRY and CDR2 SYGVKD. CDR3 size: 13 residues. V was cut by 0 bases and J by 1 base, with 3 bases left in between. The chain's CDR3 is CAISESANTEAFF. The CDR3 nucleotides are TGTGCCATCAGTGAGTCAGCGAACACTGAAGCTTTCTTT.

Only one count was recorded for this clone. The chain combines TRBV6-5 with TRBJ1-4; 8 nucleotides match TRBD1. The CDR3 is 14 amino acids. Germline V gene sequence: CDR1 MNHEY, CDR2 SVGAGI. V shed 6 bases and J 8 bases; nucleotides not matched to a gene: 8. CDR3 residues: CASRSQGAGEKLFF. DNA for the CDR3: TGTGCCAGCAGATCCCAGGGGGCCGGGGAAAAACTGTTTTTT.

The chain combines TRBV5-4 with TRBJ2-3; 8 nucleotides match TRBD1. The length of the CDR3 is 14 residues. Per the germline V gene, CDR1 is SGHNT and CDR2 is YYREEE (reference sequence). V gave up 6 bases and J gave up 1 base; unmatched junction bases: 4. CDR3 residues: CASTSTGGTDTQYF. The DNA for the CDR3 is TGTGCCAGCACCTCGACAGGGGGCACAGATACGCAGTATTTT.